This T cell receptor beta chain emerged from a study of neurological immune-mediated disorders. The group of healthy controls was made up of people who were blood bank volunteers in Maryland, USA. Unsorted libraries were derived from 2 million PBMCs stored at -80 C. One entry per CDR3 protein results from TCRdb running MiXCR on the 5' RACE reads. Of 65,000 to 90,000 distinct CDR3 sequences in the sample, around 10% are singletons; the top ten hold more than 1.5%. Many counts were recorded for this clonotype. At one boundary the junction diverges from the germline segment, which might be a read error. This CDR3 comprises 12 residues. CDR1 is SGHRS and CDR2 is YFSETQ in the germline V gene.

Sequencing used PBMCs. This chain connects TRBV5-1 to TRBJ2-7; possibly TRBD2 for D (6 bases). The receptor's source is a man aged 35-49 years in good health. Here the CDR3 reads CASSLGGGEQYF. As DNA, the CDR3 is TGTGCCAGCAGCTTGGGGGGTGGCGAGCAGTACTTC. The complete variable domain, with remaining parts taken from reference TRBV5-1 and TRBJ2-7, reads KAGVTQTPRYLIKTRGQQVTLSCSPISGHRSVSWYQQTPGQGLQFLFEYFSETQRNKGNFPGRFSGRQFSNSRSEMNVSTLELGDSALYLCASSLGGGEQYFGPGTRLTVT.